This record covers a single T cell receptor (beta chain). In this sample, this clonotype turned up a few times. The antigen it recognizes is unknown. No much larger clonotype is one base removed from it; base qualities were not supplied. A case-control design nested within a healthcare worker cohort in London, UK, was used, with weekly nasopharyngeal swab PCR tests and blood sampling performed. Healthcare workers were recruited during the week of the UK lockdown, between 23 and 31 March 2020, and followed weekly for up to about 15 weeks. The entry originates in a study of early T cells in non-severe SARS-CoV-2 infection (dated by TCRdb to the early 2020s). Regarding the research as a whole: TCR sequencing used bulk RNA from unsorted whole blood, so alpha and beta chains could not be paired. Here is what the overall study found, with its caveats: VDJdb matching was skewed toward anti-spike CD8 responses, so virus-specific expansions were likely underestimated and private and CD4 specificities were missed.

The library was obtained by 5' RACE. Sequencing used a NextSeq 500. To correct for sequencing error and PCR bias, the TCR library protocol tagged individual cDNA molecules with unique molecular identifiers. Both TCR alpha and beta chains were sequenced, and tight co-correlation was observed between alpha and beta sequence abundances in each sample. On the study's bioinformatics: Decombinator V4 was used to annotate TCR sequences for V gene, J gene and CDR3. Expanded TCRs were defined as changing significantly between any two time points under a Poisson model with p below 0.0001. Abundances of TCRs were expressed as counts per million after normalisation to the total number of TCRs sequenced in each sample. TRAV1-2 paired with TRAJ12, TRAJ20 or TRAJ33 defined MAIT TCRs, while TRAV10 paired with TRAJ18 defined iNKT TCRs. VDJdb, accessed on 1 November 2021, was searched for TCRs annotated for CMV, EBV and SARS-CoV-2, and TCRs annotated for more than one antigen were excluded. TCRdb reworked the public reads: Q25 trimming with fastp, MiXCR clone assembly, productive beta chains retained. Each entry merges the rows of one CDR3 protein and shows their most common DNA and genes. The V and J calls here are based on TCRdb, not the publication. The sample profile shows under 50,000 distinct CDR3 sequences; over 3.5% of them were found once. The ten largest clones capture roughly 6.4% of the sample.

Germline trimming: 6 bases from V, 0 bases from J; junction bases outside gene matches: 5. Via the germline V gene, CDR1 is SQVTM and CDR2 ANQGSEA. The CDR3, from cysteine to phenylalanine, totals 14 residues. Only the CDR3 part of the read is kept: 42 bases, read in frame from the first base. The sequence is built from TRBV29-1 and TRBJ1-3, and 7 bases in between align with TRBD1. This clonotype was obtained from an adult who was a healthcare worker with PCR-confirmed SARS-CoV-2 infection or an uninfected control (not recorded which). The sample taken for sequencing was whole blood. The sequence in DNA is TGCAGCGTCATCCGGGACAGCTCTGGAAACACCATATATTTT. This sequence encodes CSVIRDSSGNTIYF.